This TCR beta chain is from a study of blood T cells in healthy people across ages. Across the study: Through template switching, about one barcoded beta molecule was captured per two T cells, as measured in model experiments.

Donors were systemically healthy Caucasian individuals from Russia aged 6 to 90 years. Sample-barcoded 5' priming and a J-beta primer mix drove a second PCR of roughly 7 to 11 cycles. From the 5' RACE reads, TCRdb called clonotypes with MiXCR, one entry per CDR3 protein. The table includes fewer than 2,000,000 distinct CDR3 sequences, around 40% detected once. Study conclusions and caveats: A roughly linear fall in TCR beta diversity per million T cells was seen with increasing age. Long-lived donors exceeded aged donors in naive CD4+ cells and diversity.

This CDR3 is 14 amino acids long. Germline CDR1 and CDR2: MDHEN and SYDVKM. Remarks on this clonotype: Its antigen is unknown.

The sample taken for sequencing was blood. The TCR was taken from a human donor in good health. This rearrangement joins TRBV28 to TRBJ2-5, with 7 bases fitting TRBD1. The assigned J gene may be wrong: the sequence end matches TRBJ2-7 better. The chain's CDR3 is CASRLTGSAYEQYF. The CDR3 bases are TGTGCCAGCAGACTGACAGGGTCGGCGTACGAGCAGTACTTC.